This section outlines one T cell receptor (beta chain) sequence together with its context. Its target is unknown. This sample was taken from a study of T-cell memory formation after mild COVID-19. Overall study: TCR clusters were largely donor specific. The study, taken as a whole, reports: Some clones that responded turned up in pre-infection memory, which suggests that cross-reactive memory joined in. A balance of CD4 and CD8 characterized clones contracting day 15 to 85, whereas later expanders leaned CD4+.

The CDR3 is 16 residues long. Germline CDR1 LNHDA, CDR2 SQIVND (reference sequence). Trimming left V 2 bases short and J 0 bases short, with 13 bases between. Sample barcodes and UMIs were carried by the TCR alpha and TCR beta cDNA libraries that 5'RACE generated with constant-segment primers. Each CDR3 protein is one row after TCRdb ran MiXCR on the 5' RACE reads. The table has about 350,000 distinct CDR3 sequences, around 20% seen once; the top ten hold over 20%. This clonotype was sampled from a man younger than 35 who had mild COVID-19 (a few samples of this study predate the infection). Cell type and time point are not known. V is TRBV19 and J is TRBJ1-1; D not certain. The sequenced sample consisted of PBMCs or a T cell subset sorted from them (not recorded which). CDR3 nucleotides: TGTGCCAGTAGTATATTGGCAGAGATCATGAACACTGAAGCTTTCTTT. Translated: CASSILAEIMNTEAFF.